The TCR beta chain described here comes from a study of cytomegalovirus exposure and HLA in healthy donors. Study details: Findings of an earlier analysis included under 140 million unique TCR beta sequences from 190 million or so T cells. Findings and caveats of the study: In a later analysis, parvovirus B19, influenza, CMV and Epstein-Barr virus appeared linked to several top co-occurrence clusters. A later analysis showed HLA-associated TCR beta chains outstripping equally common others in clonal expansion. As a later analysis showed, a missense DCLRE1C variant was linked to trimming of TCR beta V- and J-genes.

There are 15 residues in the CDR3. V was clipped by 1 base and J by 4 bases, with 8 bases between them. From germline, CDR1 is SGHTA and CDR2 FQGNSA. As for this clone: Its target is not known.

Amplification used 60 Vbeta primers and 13 Jbeta primers. Profiled with immunoSEQ multiplex PCR; TCRdb holds only in-frame clones, not every one. The data show approximately 70,000 clones, with around 81% seen just once and about 6% held by the top ten. The J gene is TRBJ2-6, the V gene TRBV7-2; no clear D gene. The sequenced sample consisted of PBMCs. The clonotype originates from a man aged 50 to 59 in good health and CMV-seronegative. The CDR3 sequence is CASSLVFSGANVLTF. CDR3 DNA sequence: TGTGCCAGCAGCTTAGTTTTCTCCGGGGCCAACGTCCTGACTTTC.